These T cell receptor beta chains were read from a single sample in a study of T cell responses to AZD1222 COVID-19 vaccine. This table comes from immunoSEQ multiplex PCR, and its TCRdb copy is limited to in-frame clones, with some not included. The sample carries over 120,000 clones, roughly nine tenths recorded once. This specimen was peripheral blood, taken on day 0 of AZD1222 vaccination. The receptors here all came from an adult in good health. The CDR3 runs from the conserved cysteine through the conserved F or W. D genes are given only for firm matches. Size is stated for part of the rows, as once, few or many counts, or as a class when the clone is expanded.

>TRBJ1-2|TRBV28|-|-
TGTGCCAGCAGTTCCCCTGACAGGTGGAAAGGCTACACCTTC
CASSSPDRWKGYTF
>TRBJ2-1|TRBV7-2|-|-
TGTGCCAGCAGCTCCTACACAGGGAATGAGCAGTTCTTC
CASSSYTGNEQFF
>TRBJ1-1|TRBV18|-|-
TGTGCCAGCTCACCGACAGTGAACACTGAAGCTTTCTTT
CASSPTVNTEAFF
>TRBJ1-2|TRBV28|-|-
TGTGCCAGCCGTGGGACACCCTCCTTCTACACCTTC
CASRGTPSFYTF
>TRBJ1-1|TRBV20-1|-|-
TGCAGTGCTAGACGCACTGAAGCTTTCTTT
CSARRTEAFF
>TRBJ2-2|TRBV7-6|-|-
TGTGCCAGCAGCTCAAGGAGTCCGAACACCGGGGAGCTGTTTTTT
CASSSRSPNTGELFF
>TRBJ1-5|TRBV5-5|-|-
TGTGCCAGCAGCTTAGATGGTTTCAATCAGCCCCAGCATTTT
CASSLDGFNQPQHF
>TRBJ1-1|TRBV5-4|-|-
TGTGCCAGCAGCTCAATCAGGTCGAGGGCTTTCTTT
CASSSIRSRAFF
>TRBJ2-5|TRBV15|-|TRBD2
TGTGCCACCAGCAGAGTCCCCCTAGCGGTGCATCAAGAGACCCAGTACTTC
CATSRVPLAVHQETQYF
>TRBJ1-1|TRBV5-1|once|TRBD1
TGCGCCAGCAGCTTGGTTTCGGGTACAGGGGGTCGGACTGAAGCTTTCTTT
CASSLVSGTGGRTEAFF
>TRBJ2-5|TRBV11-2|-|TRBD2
TGTGCCAGCAGCTTAGATAGAATAGCGGGAGCAGAGACCCAGTACTTC
CASSLDRIAGAETQYF
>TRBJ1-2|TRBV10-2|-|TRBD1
TGCGCCAGCAGTGCCTTTAGGACAGGAGATGGCTACACCTTC
CASSAFRTGDGYTF
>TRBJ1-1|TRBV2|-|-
TGTGCCAGCAGTGGACGGAACACTCGCTTT
CASSGRNTRF
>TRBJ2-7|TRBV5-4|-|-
TGTGCCAGCAGCTCCCGGACAGAAGGGAGCTACGAGCAGTACTTC
CASSSRTEGSYEQYF
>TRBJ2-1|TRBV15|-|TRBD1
TGTGCCACCAGCAGAGATCGGACAGGGGGGAATGAGCAGTTCTTC
CATSRDRTGGNEQFF
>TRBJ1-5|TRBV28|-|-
TGTGCCAGCAGTTTAATTGATAGTCGCAATCAGCCCCAGCATTTT
CASSLIDSRNQPQHF
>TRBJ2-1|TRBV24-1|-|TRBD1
TGTGCCACCAGTGATCCAGGGGGCTTGGTCAATGAGCAGTTCTTC
CATSDPGGLVNEQFF
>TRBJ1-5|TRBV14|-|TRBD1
TGTGCCAGCAGCTCACAGGGGTATCAGCCCCAGCATTTT
CASSSQGYQPQHF
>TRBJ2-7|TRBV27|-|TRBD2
TGTGCCAGCAGTTTAAAAGCGGGAGGGCCCTACGAGCAGTACTTC
CASSLKAGGPYEQYF
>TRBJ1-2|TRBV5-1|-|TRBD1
TGCGCCAGCAGCTTAAGGGGACAGGCCTATGGCTACACCTTC
CASSLRGQAYGYTF
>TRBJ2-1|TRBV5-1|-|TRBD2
TGCGCCAGCAGCCTACAACTAGCGGGGGAGAATGAGCAGTTCTTC
CASSLQLAGENEQFF
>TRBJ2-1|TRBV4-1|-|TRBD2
TGCGCCAGCAGCCAACTAGCGGGAGGGCCCAATGAGCAGTTCTTC
CASSQLAGGPNEQFF
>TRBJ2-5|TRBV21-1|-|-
TGTGCCAGCAGGGGGGGACAGCAAGAGACCCAGTACTTC
CASRGGQQETQYF
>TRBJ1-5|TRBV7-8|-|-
TGTGCCAGCAGTCTAACCAGTAATCAGCCCCAGCATTTT
CASSLTSNQPQHF
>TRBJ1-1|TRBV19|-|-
TGTGCCAGCTACCAACGGGGGAACACTGAAGCTTTCTTT
CASYQRGNTEAFF
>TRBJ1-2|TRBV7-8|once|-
TGTGCCAGCAGCTCCTTAGACACTTTCTCTCGGAACTATGGCTACACCTTC
CASSSLDTFSRNYGYTF
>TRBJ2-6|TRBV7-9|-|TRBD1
TGTGCCAGCAGCCCCCTACAGGGGACCAGCTCTGGGGCCAACGTCCTGACTTTC
CASSPLQGTSSGANVLTF
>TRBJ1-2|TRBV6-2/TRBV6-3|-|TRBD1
TGTGCCAGCAGTTCTGCCGGGACAGGGAGAGGTGGCTACACCTTC
CASSSAGTGRGGYTF
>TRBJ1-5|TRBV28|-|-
TGTGCCAGCAGTTTTGGAACAGGCATCAATCCCCAGCATTTT
CASSFGTGINPQHF
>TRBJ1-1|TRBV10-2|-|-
TGCGCCAGCAGTGAGCCGACAGGTGAAGCTTTCTTT
CASSEPTGEAFF
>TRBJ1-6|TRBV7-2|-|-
TGTGCCAGCAGCTTAGCCGACTCAGCTCGGAACTCACCCCTCCACTTT
CASSLADSARNSPLHF
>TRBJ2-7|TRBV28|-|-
TGTGCCAGCAGTTTAGCCGGGACAAGCTCCTACGAGCAGTACTTC
CASSLAGTSSYEQYF
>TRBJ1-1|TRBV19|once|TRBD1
TGTGCCAGTAGCCCCGGGACAGTGAACACTGAAGCTTTCTTT
CASSPGTVNTEAFF
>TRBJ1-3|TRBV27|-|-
TGTGCCAGCAGGCCCCGGGGGCACGGAAACACCATATATTTT
CASRPRGHGNTIYF
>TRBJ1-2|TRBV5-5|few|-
TGTGCCAGCAGCTTGGCGATTTCGCAGAACGCTAACTATGGCTACACCTTC
CASSLAISQNANYGYTF
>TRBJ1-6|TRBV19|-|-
TGTGCCAGTAGTATTAAGGGATTCGGTTCACCCCTCCACTTT
CASSIKGFGSPLHF
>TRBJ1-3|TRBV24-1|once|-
TGTGCCACCGTGAGGCAGCAGCTCTCTGGAAACACCATATATTTT
CATVRQQLSGNTIYF
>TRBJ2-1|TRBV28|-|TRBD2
TGTGCCAGCAGTTTATTAGGACTAGCGGGAGGGAATTCCTACAATGAGCAGTTCTTC
CASSLLGLAGGNSYNEQFF
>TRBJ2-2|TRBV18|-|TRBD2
TGTGCCAGCTCTAGCGGGAGCATGAACACCGGGGAGCTGTTTTTT
CASSSGSMNTGELFF
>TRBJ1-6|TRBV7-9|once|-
TGTGCCAGCAGCTTAGAGGGGTGGAATTCACCCCTCCACTTT
CASSLEGWNSPLHF
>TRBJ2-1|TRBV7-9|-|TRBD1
TGTGCCAGCAGCAGTTTGCGGACAGGTTCGAGGAATGAGCAGTTCTTC
CASSSLRTGSRNEQFF
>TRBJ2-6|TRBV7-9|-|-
TGTGCCAGCAGCTCCGGTGCCAACGTCCTGACTTTC
CASSSGANVLTF
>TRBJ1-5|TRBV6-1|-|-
TGTGCCAGCAGTGAATCGGTCAGTGAATATCAGCCCCAGCATTTT
CASSESVSEYQPQHF
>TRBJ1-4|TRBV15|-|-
TGTGCCACCAGCAGAGGGAAACAGACTAATGAAAAACTGTTTTTT
CATSRGKQTNEKLFF
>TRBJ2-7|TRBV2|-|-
TGTGCCAGCAGTCGGACTTCGGCTTATGACGAGCAGTACTTC
CASSRTSAYDEQYF
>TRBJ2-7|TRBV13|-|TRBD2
TGTGCCAGCAGCCCGTACACAGCGGGAGGGCCGGGATTC
CASSPYTAGGPGF
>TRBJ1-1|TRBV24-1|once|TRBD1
TGTGCCACCAGTGATTTGGCAGGGGGAGATACTGAAGCTTTCTTT
CATSDLAGGDTEAFF
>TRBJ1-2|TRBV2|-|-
TGTGCCAGCAGTAACTATGGCTACACCTTC
CASSNYGYTF
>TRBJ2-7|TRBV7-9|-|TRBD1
TGTGCCAGCAGTCCGCCCGGGGAAACAGGGGCCTACGAGCAGTACTTC
CASSPPGETGAYEQYF
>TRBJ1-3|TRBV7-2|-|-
TGTGCCAGCAGCCGAGCTGGAAACACCATATATTTT
CASSRAGNTIYF